This T cell receptor (beta chain) was captured by sequencing in a study of somatic mutations in cytotoxic T cells in rheumatoid arthritis. Only in-frame clones appear in the TCRdb table, and some are missing; sequencing was by immunoSEQ multiplex PCR. This sample carries 15,000 to 20,000 clones, almost 85% of them seen once, and the ten largest clones take about 10%. In regard to this clone: What it binds is unknown.

Germline CDR1 MNHNS, CDR2 SASEGT. The length of the CDR3 is 17 residues. V was pared by 4 bases and J by 8 bases, with 14 bases of the junction left unmatched. Notes on the study in general: Healthy controls showed no age-related rise in CD8+ clonality, whereas rheumatoid arthritis patients did. The targets (antigens) of the expanded CD8+ clones were not known. The study found no significant difference in CD8+ T-cell clonality between rheumatoid arthritis patients and age-matched healthy controls.

The chain carries TRBV6-1 and TRBJ1-6; 7 bases fit TRBD1. The material sequenced was CD8+ T cells sorted from blood. The TCR originated in a woman aged 50 to 65 in good health. The chain's CDR3 is CASSARRDRAIHSPLHF. DNA for the CDR3: TGTGCCAGCAGTGCGCGCCGTGACAGGGCGATCCATTCACCCCTCCACTTT.